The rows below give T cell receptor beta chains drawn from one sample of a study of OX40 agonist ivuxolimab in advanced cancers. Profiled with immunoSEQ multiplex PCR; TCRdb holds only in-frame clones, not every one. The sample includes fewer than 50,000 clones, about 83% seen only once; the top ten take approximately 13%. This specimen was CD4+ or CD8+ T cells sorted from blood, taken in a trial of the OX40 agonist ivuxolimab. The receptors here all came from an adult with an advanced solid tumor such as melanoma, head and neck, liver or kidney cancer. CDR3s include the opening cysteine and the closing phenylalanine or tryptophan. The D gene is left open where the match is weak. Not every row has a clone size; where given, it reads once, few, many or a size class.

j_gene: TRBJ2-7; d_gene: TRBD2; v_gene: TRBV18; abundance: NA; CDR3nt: TGTGCCAGCTCACCCGCCCCCGGGTTTGGCGGGAGGGGATACGAGCAGTACTTC; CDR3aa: CASSPAPGFGGRGYEQYF
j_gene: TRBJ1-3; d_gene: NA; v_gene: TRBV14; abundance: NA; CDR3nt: TGTGCCAGCAGCCCGCTGGGGCCAAGCTCTGGAAACACCATATATTTT; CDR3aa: CASSPLGPSSGNTIYF
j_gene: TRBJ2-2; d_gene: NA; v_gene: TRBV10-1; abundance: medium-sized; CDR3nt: TGCGCCAGCAGTCCCGGGACAAACACCGGGGAGCTGTTTTTT; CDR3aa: CASSPGTNTGELFF
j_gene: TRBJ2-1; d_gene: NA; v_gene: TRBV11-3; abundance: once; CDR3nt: TGTGCCAGCAGCCCGCGAGGTAGCGGAACCTACAATGAGCAGTTCTTC; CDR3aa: CASSPRGSGTYNEQFF
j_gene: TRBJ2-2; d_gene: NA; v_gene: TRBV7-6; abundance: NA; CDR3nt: TGTGCCAGCAGCCGTCCCGGGGGCGGCACCGGGGAGCTGTTTTTT; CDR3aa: CASSRPGGGTGELFF
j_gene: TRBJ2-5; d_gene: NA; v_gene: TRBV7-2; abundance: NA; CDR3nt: TGTGCCAGCAGCACCCGGGTTCAAGAGACCCAGTACTTC; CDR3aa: CASSTRVQETQYF
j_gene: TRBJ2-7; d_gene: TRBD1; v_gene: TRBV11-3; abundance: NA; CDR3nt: TGTGCCAGCAGTAAACAGGGGTCTGGAGCCGCCGAGCAGTACTTC; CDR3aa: CASSKQGSGAAEQYF
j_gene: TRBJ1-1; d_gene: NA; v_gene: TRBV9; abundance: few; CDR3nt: TGTGCCAGCAGCGTAGGAGCGACGAGGGCTTTCTTT; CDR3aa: CASSVGATRAFF
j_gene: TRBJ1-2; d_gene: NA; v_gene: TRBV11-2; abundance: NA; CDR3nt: TGTGCCAGCAGCTTAGATCGTGCTAGCTATGGCTACACCTTC; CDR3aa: CASSLDRASYGYTF
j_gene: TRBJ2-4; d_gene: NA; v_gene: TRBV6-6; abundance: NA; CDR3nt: TGTGCCAGCACCTCCTTAGGGGGGCAAAACATTCAGTACTTC; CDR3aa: CASTSLGGQNIQYF
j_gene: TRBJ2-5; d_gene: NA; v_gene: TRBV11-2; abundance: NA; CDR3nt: TGTGCCAGCAGCCCTTCGAAAGAAGAGACCCAGTACTTC; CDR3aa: CASSPSKEETQYF
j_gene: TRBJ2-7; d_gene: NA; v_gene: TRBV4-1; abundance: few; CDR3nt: TGCGCCAGCAGCCCACTCTTGGGACACCTAGGATACGAGCAGTACTTC; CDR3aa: CASSPLLGHLGYEQYF
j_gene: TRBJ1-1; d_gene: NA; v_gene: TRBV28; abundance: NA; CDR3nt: TGTGCCAGCAGCCAACTGACAATCCGAGCTTTCTTT; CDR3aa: CASSQLTIRAFF
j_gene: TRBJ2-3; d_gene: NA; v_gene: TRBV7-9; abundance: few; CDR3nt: TGTGCCAGCAGCTTAGGTGGACAGACTACAGATACGCAGTATTTT; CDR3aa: CASSLGGQTTDTQYF
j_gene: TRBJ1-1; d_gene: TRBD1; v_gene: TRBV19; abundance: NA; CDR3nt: TGTGCCAGTATTAACAGGGGGCCGAACACTGAAGCTTTCTTT; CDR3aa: CASINRGPNTEAFF
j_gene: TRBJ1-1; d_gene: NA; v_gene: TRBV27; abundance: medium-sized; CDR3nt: TGTGCCAGCAGTTATTCAGGACGACCTGGAGCTTTCTTT; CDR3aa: CASSYSGRPGAFF
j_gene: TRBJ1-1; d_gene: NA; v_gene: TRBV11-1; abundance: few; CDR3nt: TGTGCCAGCAGCCGCGTGGCGGGGCGGAACACTGAAGCTTTCTTT; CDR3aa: CASSRVAGRNTEAFF
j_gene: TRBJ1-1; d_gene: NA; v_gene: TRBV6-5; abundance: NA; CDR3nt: TGTGCCAGCAGTTACAGCACTGAAGCTTTCTTT; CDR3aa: CASSYSTEAFF
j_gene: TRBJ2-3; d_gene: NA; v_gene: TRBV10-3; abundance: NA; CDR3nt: TGTGCCATCATATCTGGCCTAGTGGGAGATACGCAGTATTTT; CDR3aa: CAIISGLVGDTQYF
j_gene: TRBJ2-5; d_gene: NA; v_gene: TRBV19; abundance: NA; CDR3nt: TGTGCCAGTAGTAAATTCGGGGTGAACCAAGAGACCCAGTACTTC; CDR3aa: CASSKFGVNQETQYF
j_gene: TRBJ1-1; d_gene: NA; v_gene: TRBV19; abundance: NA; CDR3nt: TGTGCCAGTAGCCCGACGGGCGACACTGAAGCTTTCTTT; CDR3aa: CASSPTGDTEAFF
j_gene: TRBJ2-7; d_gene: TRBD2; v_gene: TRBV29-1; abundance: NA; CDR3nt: TGCAGCGTTGAACTAGCGGGCCTCTCCTACGAGCAGTACTTC; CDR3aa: CSVELAGLSYEQYF
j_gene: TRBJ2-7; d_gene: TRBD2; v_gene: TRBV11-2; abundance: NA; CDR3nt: TGTGCCAGCAGCCCCCCCCTCACCGGGAGGCCCCACGAGCAGTACTTC; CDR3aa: CASSPPLTGRPHEQYF
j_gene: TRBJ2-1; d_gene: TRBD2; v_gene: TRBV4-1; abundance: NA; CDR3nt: TGCGCCAGCAGCCAAGTTCGCCTAGCGGTCTACAATGAGCAGTTCTTC; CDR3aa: CASSQVRLAVYNEQFF
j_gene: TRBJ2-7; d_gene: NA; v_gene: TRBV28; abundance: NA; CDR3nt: TGTGCCAGCAGTTTATCTCAGGCCATGGGGACGGAGCAGTACTTC; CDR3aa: CASSLSQAMGTEQYF
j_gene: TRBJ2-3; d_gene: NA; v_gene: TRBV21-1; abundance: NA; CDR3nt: TGTGCCAGCAGCGCTAGCGGGAGCGCGGGGACTAGCACAGATACGCAGTATTTT; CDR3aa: CASSASGSAGTSTDTQYF
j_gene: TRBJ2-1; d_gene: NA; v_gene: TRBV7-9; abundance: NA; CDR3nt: TGTGCCAGCAGCTCACCCGGCGGGACAAACCGGAATGAGCAGTTCTTC; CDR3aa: CASSSPGGTNRNEQFF
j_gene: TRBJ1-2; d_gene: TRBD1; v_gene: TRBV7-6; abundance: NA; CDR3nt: TGTGCCAGCAGCCTACAGGGGACAGGGTCTCAAGGCTACACCTTC; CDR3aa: CASSLQGTGSQGYTF
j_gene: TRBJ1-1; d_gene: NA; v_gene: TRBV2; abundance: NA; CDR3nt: TGTGCCAGCGAGGAGGGTCGAAGGACTGAAGCTTTCTTT; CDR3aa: CASEEGRRTEAFF
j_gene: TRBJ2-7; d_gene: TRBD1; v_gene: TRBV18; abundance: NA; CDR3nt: TGTGCCAGCTCACCCCCAGGGGGCGCAACCTCCTACGAGCAGTACTTC; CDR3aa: CASSPPGGATSYEQYF